The sequence of this T cell receptor (beta chain) was determined in a study of blood T cell repertoires in COVID-19. Across the whole study: Italy, Spain and the United States were the sources of the convalescent and acute COVID-19 samples.

Participants spanned ages about 18 to 100 years and resided in 20 to 30 US areas. Cohort placement rested on clinical history that participants reported themselves. Germline V CDR1 and CDR2: LNHDA, SQIVND (reference sequence). The CDR3 is 13 amino acids. Trimming took off 7 bases at V and 7 bases at J, with 13 bases between the two ends. Authors' data handling: Amplification with reference gene primers provided the estimates of nucleated cell counts. The repertoire was sequenced with immunoSEQ multiplex PCR; TCRdb's copy has only in-frame clones and lacks some. D and trimming come from the DNA, and the V and J calls and clone size come from that table. The table lists fewer than 350,000 clones, 85% of them singletons, with under 3% in the top ten.

The material sequenced was PBMCs or T cells enriched from blood (not recorded which). The source is a woman in her forties or fifties who had recovered from COVID-19. The gene calls are TRBV19 and TRBJ2-2, with D tentatively TRBD1 (6 bases). CDR3 DNA sequence: TGTGCCAGTACGGGACACCGGGGCGGGGAGCTGTTTTTT. Amino acid sequence: CASTGHRGGELFF.